The clone carrying this T cell receptor (beta chain) was seen a few times. With 2 bases clipped from V and 5 bases from J, the junction kept 6 bases outside the gene matches. CDR3 length: 14 amino acids. Germline assignment: CDR1 SGHRS and CDR2 YFSETQ. Cells sorted as Tregs were CD4+, CD25+ and CD127-/low. TCRdb processed the 5' RACE reads anew with MiXCR; each CDR3 protein has one entry. The top ten clones hold approximately 2% of a sample with approximately 50,000 distinct CDR3 sequences, more than 25% of them seen once. This TCR was sampled from a female donor with breast cancer. The source material was tumor-infiltrating Tregs sorted from the breast tumor. The V gene is TRBV5-1, the J gene TRBJ1-2, with TRBD1 identical over 7 bases. The DNA of the CDR3 is TGCGCCAGCAGCTTCCGTGGGACAGATTATGGCTACACCTTC. It yields the protein CASSFRGTDYGYTF.